This TCR beta chain was obtained from a study of blood T cell repertoires in COVID-19. Whole-study context: COVID-19 samples, acute and convalescent, were from the United States, Italy and Spain. The cDNA or gDNA used as material had been derived from T cells, B-cell-depleted T cells, or PBMCs.

V was cut by 5 bases and J by 3 bases, with 10 bases left in between. The CDR3 runs 14 residues. CDR1 is LNHDA, CDR2 SQIVND, per germline (reference sequence). Original data processing: How many nucleated cells were present was estimated from reference gene primer amplification. Measured with immunoSEQ multiplex PCR; TCRdb has only the in-frame clones, and not every one. That table furnishes V, J and clone size, whereas the DNA furnished D and trimming. In the table there are roughly 350,000 clones, around nine tenths of which are singletons. This TCR came from a woman aged 18-29 years who had recovered from COVID-19. The chain recombines TRBV19 with TRBJ2-2, with D tentatively TRBD1 (5 bases). Sequencing used peripheral blood. In DNA, the CDR3 is TGTGCCAGTAGTTTGGGGCAGTACACCGGGGAGCTGTTTTTT. It yields the protein CASSLGQYTGELFF.